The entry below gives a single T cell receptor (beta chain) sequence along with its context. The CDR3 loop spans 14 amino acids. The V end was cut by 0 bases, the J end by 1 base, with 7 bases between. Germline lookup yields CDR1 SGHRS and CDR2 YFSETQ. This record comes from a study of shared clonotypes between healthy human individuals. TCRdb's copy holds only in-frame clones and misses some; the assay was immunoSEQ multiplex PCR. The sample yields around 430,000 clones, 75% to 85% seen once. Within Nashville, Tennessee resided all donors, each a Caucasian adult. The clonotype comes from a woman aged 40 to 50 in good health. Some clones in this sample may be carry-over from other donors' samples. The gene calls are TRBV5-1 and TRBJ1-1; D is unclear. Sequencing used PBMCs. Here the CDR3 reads CASSLVDTNTEAFF. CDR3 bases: TGCGCCAGCAGCTTGGTTGACACGAACACTGAAGCTTTCTTT.